The 15 T cell receptor beta chains below were found in one sample sequenced in a study of control samples from healthy donors and cancer patients. The data were produced by immunoSEQ multiplex PCR, yet TCRdb's version contains in-frame clones alone and is incomplete. The profile shows 150,000 to 200,000 clones, about nine tenths of them singletons. The source material was blood. The receptors shown here come from a woman between 25 and 40 years old in good health.

The rearrangement joins TRBV5-6 to TRBJ1-2; 7 positions match TRBD1. Germline CDR1 and CDR2: SGHDT and YYEEEE. There are 14 residues in the CDR3. Germline trimming cut 1 base from V and 5 bases from J; bases unmatched to any gene: 5. CDR3 DNA sequence: TGTGCCAGCAGCTTGACAGGGGACGGATATGGCTACACCTTC. Amino acid sequence: CASSLTGDGYGYTF.

The genes are TRBV5-6 and TRBJ1-5, with a weak D call TRBD1 (5 bases). Trimming cost V 1 base and J 0 bases, with 11 bases left between them. The CDR3 has 16 amino acids. Germline CDR1 reads SGHDT; CDR2 reads YYEEEE. In DNA form, the CDR3 reads TGTGCCAGCAGCTTGAGGGGTCGAACTAGCAATCAGCCCCAGCATTTT. Its translation is CASSLRGRTSNQPQHF. Full variable domain (remainder filled in from reference TRBV5-6 and TRBJ1-5): DAGVTQSPTHLIKTRGQQVTLRCSPKSGHDTVSWYQQALGQGPQFIFQYYEEEERQRGNFPDRFSGHQFPNYSSELNVNALLLGDSALYLCASSLRGRTSNQPQHFGDGTRLSIL.

This clone was counted only a few times. CDR3 residues: CATGSYNQPQHF. CDR3 nucleotide sequence: TGTGCGACCGGGTCCTACAATCAGCCCCAGCATTTT. The chain uses TRBV6-5 and TRBJ1-5; D is unclear. CDR3 length: 12 residues. Germline V gives CDR1 MNHEY, CDR2 SVGAGI.

The gene calls are TRBV6-2 or TRBV6-3 and TRBJ1-2; 7 positions match TRBD1. Germline V gene lookup returns CDR1 MNHEY and CDR2 SVGEGT. The CDR3 is made up of 13 amino acids. The junction had 6 bases not matched to a gene; V was cut back by 6 bases and J by 5 bases. CDR3 sequence reads: CASSPTGKYGYTF. CDR3 sequence (DNA): TGTGCCAGCAGCCCGACAGGGAAGTATGGCTACACCTTC.

The J gene is TRBJ2-5, the V gene TRBV11-1; D is ambiguous. CDR1 is SGHAT, CDR2 FQDESV, per germline (reference sequence). Trimming shortened V by 1 base and J by 5 bases, and 2 bases separated the two germline ends. There are 11 residues in the CDR3. As DNA, the CDR3 is TGTGCCAGCAGCTTAGGGGAGACCCAGTACTTC. Translated, it gives CASSLGETQYF. Supplemented by reference TRBV11-1 and TRBJ2-5, the full variable domain reads EAEVAQSPRYKITEKSQAVAFWCDPISGHATLYWYRQILGQGPELLVQFQDESVVDDSQLPKDRFSAERLKGVDSTLKIQPAELGDSAMYLCASSLGETQYFGPGTRLLVL.

The chain recombines TRBV7-8 with TRBJ1-2, with D possibly being TRBD1 (5 bases). Trimming removed 0 bases from V and 3 bases from J, with 5 bases in between. The CDR3 contains 13 residues. Germline loops: CDR1 SGHVS, CDR2 FQNEAQ. The DNA for the CDR3 is TGTGCCAGCAGCTTAGCCAGGGACTATGGCTACACCTTC. It translates to CASSLARDYGYTF.

This chain links TRBV28 with TRBJ2-1; 11 nucleotides agree with TRBD2. The germline gives CDR1 MDHEN, CDR2 SYDVKM. The junction had 2 bases not matched to a gene; V was cut back by 5 bases and J by 5 bases. This CDR3 is built from 14 residues. The CDR3 here is CASSIAGGDNEQFF. The CDR3 DNA reads TGTGCCAGCAGTATAGCGGGAGGGGACAATGAGCAGTTCTTC.

The chain couples TRBV7-9 to TRBJ1-3; possible D gene TRBD1, 5 bases. The germline V gene has CDR1 SEHNR and CDR2 FQNEAQ (reference sequence). The CDR3 runs 15 residues. V gave up 0 bases and J gave up 4 bases, with 10 bases separating them. The CDR3 DNA is TGTGCCAGCAGCTTAGCCTTCAGGACAGGAAACACCATATATTTT. It encodes CASSLAFRTGNTIYF.

This clone showed up just once. The chain uses TRBV4-2 and TRBJ1-4; 8 nucleotides align to TRBD1. This CDR3 contains 15 residues. V shed 0 bases and J 5 bases; nucleotides not matched to a gene: 2. The germline CDR1 and CDR2 sequences are LGHNA and YNFKEQ. The CDR3 here is CASSQERTGNEKLFF. The CDR3 DNA is TGTGCCAGCAGCCAAGAGCGGACAGGGAATGAAAAACTGTTTTTT.

The chain is built from TRBV5-6 and TRBJ1-1; the match to TRBD1 covers 10 bases. After removal of 10 bases from V and 1 base from J, the junction contained 1 base not matched to a gene. Per the germline V gene, CDR1 is SGHDT and CDR2 is YYEEEE. The CDR3 has 12 residues. The CDR3 loop is CAGDRGNTEAFF. The CDR3 region has the DNA TGTGCCGGGGACAGGGGGAACACTGAAGCTTTCTTT. Using reference TRBV5-6 and TRBJ1-1 for the parts outside the CDR3, the full variable domain is DAGVTQSPTHLIKTRGQQVTLRCSPKSGHDTVSWYQQALGQGPQFIFQYYEEEERQRGNFPDRFSGHQFPNYSSELNVNALLLGDSALYLCAGDRGNTEAFFGQGTRLTVV.

J is TRBJ2-5 and V is TRBV4-1; D possibly corresponds to TRBD2 (5 bases). The CDR3 totals 14 residues. V lost 1 base to trimming and J lost 5 bases, with 11 bases between them. Germline values: CDR1 MGHRA, CDR2 YSYEKL. The CDR3 DNA reads TGCGCCAGCAGCCAAGTTTTCGGGATTGAGACCCAGTACTTC. Translating gives CASSQVFGIETQYF.

J is TRBJ1-2 and V is TRBV29-1; 9 bases align to TRBD1. V was pared by 1 base and J by 0 bases, with 6 bases of the junction left unmatched. The germline gives CDR1 SQVTM, CDR2 ANQGSEA. The CDR3 totals 16 residues. DNA of the CDR3: TGCAGCGTTGAAGTGGGGTGGACAGGGGCTAACTATGGCTACACCTTC. Translation gives CSVEVGWTGANYGYTF.

In this sample, this clone turned up once. This sequence joins TRBV18 and TRBJ1-6; 7 positions agree with TRBD1. The germline CDR1 and CDR2 sequences are KGHSH and LQKENI. Losses at the gene ends were 0 bases for V and 6 bases for J; bases not matched to a gene: 5. The CDR3 sequence is 16 residues long. The CDR3 protein is CASSPPDRASNSPLHF. The CDR3 DNA follows: TGTGCCAGCTCACCACCAGACAGGGCGAGTAATTCACCCCTCCACTTT.

V gene TRBV13 combines with J gene TRBJ2-3, with D tentatively TRBD2 (5 bases). V was clipped by 6 bases and J by 1 base, with 8 bases between them. The CDR3 totals 13 residues. The germline V gene has CDR1 PRHDT and CDR2 FYEKMQ (reference sequence). In DNA form, the CDR3 reads TGTGCCAGCAGGTGGCGGGGCACAGATACGCAGTATTTT. Translating gives CASRWRGTDTQYF.

This chain joins TRBV10-2 and TRBJ2-1; TRBD1 matches at 12 bases. This CDR3 has 14 amino acids. J was trimmed by 5 bases and V by 7 bases; bases with no gene match: 3. In germline, CDR1 is WSHSY, CDR2 SAAADI. The CDR3 reads CASTGTGGHNEQFF. The CDR3 DNA follows: TGCGCCAGCACCGGGACAGGGGGCCACAATGAGCAGTTCTTC.